Included here is one T cell receptor beta chain sequence, with context. Its antigen is not identified. These data originate in a study of cytomegalovirus exposure and HLA in healthy donors. As for the study in general: The approximately 670 first-cohort repertoires shared a platform with the approximately 130 validation repertoires, as reported in a later analysis.

V was trimmed by 5 bases and J by 4 bases, leaving 8 bases between them. CDR1 MNHEY and CDR2 SMNVEV come from the germline V gene (reference sequence). The CDR3 has 12 amino acids. Broader study findings: Cytomegalovirus association was assigned to about 150 TCR beta chains.

Some clones are missing from TCRdb's copy, which holds only in-frame ones; the method was immunoSEQ multiplex PCR. The profile covers a few hundred thousand clones, with about nine tenths appearing a single time and under 0.9% taken by the ten largest. Sequencing input: PBMCs. The origin of this receptor is a woman between 18 and 29 years old in good health and CMV-seronegative. The chain uses TRBV27 and TRBJ1-1; D possibly corresponds to TRBD1 (5 bases). In DNA form, the CDR3 reads TGTGCCAGCAGTCCGGGGGGCACTGAAGCTTTCTTT. This encodes CASSPGGTEAFF.